One T cell receptor (beta chain) is described in this entry. TCRdb's table, derived via immunoSEQ multiplex PCR, lists solely in-frame clones and lacks some. The sample has about 110,000 clones, roughly 87% seen once. These data come from a study of T cell responses to AZD1222 COVID-19 vaccine. Here the sequenced sample was peripheral blood, taken on day 0 of AZD1222 vaccination. The TCR originated in an adult in good health.

CDR3 residues: CASREWYGYTF. The CDR3 coding sequence is TGTGCCAGTAGAGAGTGGTATGGCTACACCTTC. This chain connects TRBV19 to TRBJ1-2; no clear D. The V end was cut by 6 bases, the J end by 5 bases, with 7 bases between. Germline V gene lookup returns CDR1 LNHDA and CDR2 SQIVND (reference sequence). The CDR3 length is 11 residues.